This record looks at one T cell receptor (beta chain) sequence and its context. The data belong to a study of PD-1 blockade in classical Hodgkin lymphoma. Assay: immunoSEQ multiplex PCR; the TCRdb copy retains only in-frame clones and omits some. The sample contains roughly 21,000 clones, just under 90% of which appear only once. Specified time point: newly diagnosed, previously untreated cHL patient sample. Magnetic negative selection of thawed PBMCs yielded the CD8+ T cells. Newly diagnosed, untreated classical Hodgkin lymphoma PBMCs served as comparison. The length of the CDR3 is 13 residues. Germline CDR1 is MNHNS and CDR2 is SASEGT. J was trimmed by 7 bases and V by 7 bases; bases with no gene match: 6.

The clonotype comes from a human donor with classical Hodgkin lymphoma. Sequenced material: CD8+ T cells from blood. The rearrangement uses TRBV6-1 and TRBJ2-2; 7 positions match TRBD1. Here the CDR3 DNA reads TGTGCCAGCAATCAGGGGGTTGGCGGGGAGCTGTTTTTT. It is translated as CASNQGVGGELFF.